The 16 T cell receptor beta chains below were found in one sample sequenced in a study of blood T cell repertoires in COVID-19. Data came from immunoSEQ multiplex PCR; TCRdb stores just in-frame clones and leaves some out. The table has 120,000 or so clones, approximately 82% seen once. Input material: peripheral blood. These receptors came from a man in his fifties or sixties with acute or convalescent COVID-19.

The chain links TRBV19 to TRBJ1-5; TRBD1 might be the D (5 bases). V lost 9 bases and J 0 bases, leaving 6 bases between the germline ends. CDR1 and CDR2 from the germline V gene are LNHDA and SQIVND (reference sequence). This CDR3 is 12 amino acids long. This CDR3 reads CASRDSNQPQHF. As DNA, the CDR3 is TGTGCCAGCAGGGATAGCAATCAGCCCCAGCATTTT.

CDR3 loop: CASSYKGASGSWYNEQFF. For the CDR3, the DNA is TGTGCCAGCAGCTACAAAGGGGCTAGCGGGAGCTGGTACAATGAGCAGTTCTTC. V gene TRBV7-2 combines with J gene TRBJ2-1, with TRBD2 matching 10 bases. This CDR3 has 18 residues. Trimming removed 4 bases from V and 4 bases from J; junction bases left unmatched: 13. Per the germline V gene, CDR1 is SGHTA and CDR2 is FQGNSA.

In regard to this clone: The same CDR3 arises from other DNA sequences in this sample as well. The CDR3 DNA is TGCGCCAGCAGCGGGACTGCGGGAGAGACCCAGTACTTC. It encodes CASSGTAGETQYF. The rearrangement uses TRBV5-1 and TRBJ2-5, with D perhaps matching TRBD2 (6 bases). The CDR3 length is 13 residues. V was cut by 4 bases and J by 4 bases, with 11 bases left in between. From germline, CDR1 is SGHRS and CDR2 YFSETQ.

The V gene is TRBV19, the J gene TRBJ1-5, with D hard to call. Between the trimmed V and J ends, which lost 1 base and 6 bases, there was a span of 22 bases. Germline V CDR1 and CDR2: LNHDA, SQIVND (reference sequence). The CDR3 runs 18 residues. CDR3 coding DNA: TGTGCCAGTAGTATAGGACATCTCTCTAGGAGGGTAATTCAGCCCCAGCATTTT. It specifies CASSIGHLSRRVIQPQHF.

The CDR3 sequence: CASSQSRTGELFF. The CDR3 coding sequence is TGTGCCAGCTCACAGTCCCGGACCGGGGAGCTGTTTTTT. This rearrangement joins TRBV18 to TRBJ2-2, with unresolved D. This CDR3 is built from 13 residues. Trimming stripped 4 bases from V and 5 bases from J, with 8 bases between. CDR1 is KGHSH, CDR2 LQKENI, per germline.

The V call is TRBV5-6, the J call TRBJ1-1; D might be TRBD1 (5 bases). Trimming shortened V by 0 bases and J by 4 bases, and 16 bases separated the two germline ends. This CDR3 contains 16 residues. Germline-derived CDR1 and CDR2 are SGHDT and YYEEEE. Here the CDR3 DNA reads TGTGCCAGCAGCTTGGGGACAAGTGGGGCCCCCACTGAAGCTTTCTTT. Protein: CASSLGTSGAPTEAFF. The variable domain in full, with the rest retrieved from reference TRBV5-6 and TRBJ1-1, is DAGVTQSPTHLIKTRGQQVTLRCSPKSGHDTVSWYQQALGQGPQFIFQYYEEEERQRGNFPDRFSGHQFPNYSSELNVNALLLGDSALYLCASSLGTSGAPTEAFFGQGTRLTVV.

This sequence joins TRBV5-6 and TRBJ2-1; D unresolved. CDR3 length: 15 residues. The ends were cut back, 3 bases at V and 8 bases at J, with 18 bases in the middle. Germline CDR1 and CDR2: SGHDT and YYEEEE. The CDR3 coding sequence is TGTGCCAGCAGCTCGGCTAAACAGTGGCAGGATGAGCAGTTCTTC. It yields the protein CASSSAKQWQDEQFF.

The chain joins TRBV9 to TRBJ1-3; D unclear. The CDR3 consists of 13 residues. V lost 0 bases and J lost 9, with 10 bases in between. From germline, CDR1 is SGDLS and CDR2 YYNGEE. The CDR3 sequence: CASSVVPESTIYF. Written as DNA, the CDR3 is TGTGCCAGCAGCGTAGTCCCCGAGAGCACCATATATTTT.

The gene calls are TRBV23-1 and TRBJ1-1, with a tentative D call TRBD1 (6 bases). TRBV23-1 is an ORF, and what it does is uncertain. This CDR3 spans 14 amino acids. Trimming removed 4 bases from V and 8 bases from J, with 17 bases in between. CDR3 amino acids: CASSRSSGHFEAFF. CDR3 bases: TGCGCCAGCAGTCGATCCTCGGGACATTTCGAAGCTTTCTTT.

The chain combines TRBV2 with TRBJ2-7; D not certain. With 2 bases removed from V and 0 bases from J, the gap between germline ends came to 5 bases. The CDR3 has 13 residues. CDR1 and CDR2 (germline): SNHLY, FYNNEI. The CDR3 loop is CASSEPGSYEQYF. In DNA form, the CDR3 reads TGTGCCAGCAGTGAACCCGGCTCCTACGAGCAGTACTTC.

The chain uses TRBV10-3 and TRBJ2-3; the match to TRBD1 covers 10 bases. Germline CDR1 ENHRY, CDR2 SYGVKD. The V gene end was trimmed by 2 bases and the J gene end by 3 bases; junction bases not matched to a gene: 5. This CDR3 has 16 amino acids. The CDR3 DNA reads TGTGCCATCAGTGAGGGACGGACAGGGGGAACAGATACGCAGTATTTT. Translating it yields CAISEGRTGGTDTQYF.

The V and J genes are TRBV5-1 and TRBJ1-2; no firm D call. V gave up 0 bases and J gave up 8 bases, with 14 bases separating them. Germline V gives CDR1 SGHRS, CDR2 YFSETQ. This CDR3 is 14 amino acids long. CDR3 in DNA: TGCGCCAGCAGCTTGGACAGCCAACTAGGGGGCTACACCTTC. Amino acid sequence: CASSLDSQLGGYTF.

J is TRBJ2-1 and V is TRBV7-9, with D unclear. Per the germline V gene, CDR1 is SEHNR and CDR2 is FQNEAQ (reference sequence). V lost 3 bases to trimming and J lost 15 bases, with 15 bases between them. The CDR3 sequence is 12 residues long. CDR3 region: CASSLEIPTLFF. The CDR3 DNA follows: TGTGCCAGCAGCTTGGAGATCCCCACGTTGTTCTTC.

The chain combines TRBV6-5 with TRBJ1-6, with 10 bases that match TRBD1. V lost 5 bases, J lost 10 bases, and 8 bases stayed unmatched. Germline CDR1 is MNHEY and CDR2 is SVGAGI. This CDR3 region has 15 residues. The DNA for the CDR3 is TGTGCCAGCAGTCCACGACAGGGGGCAAGATCACCCCTCCACTTT. As protein: CASSPRQGARSPLHF.

The genes are TRBV5-1 and TRBJ1-5; a possible D gene is TRBD1 (5 bases). Germline CDR1 is SGHRS and CDR2 is YFSETQ. Trimming took 0 bases from V and 7 from J, leaving 14 bases between them. The CDR3 loop spans 15 amino acids. CDR3 nucleotide sequence: TGCGCCAGCAGCTTGGCCGGGGGGATGGGGCAGCCCCAGCATTTT. This gives the protein CASSLAGGMGQPQHF.

This chain joins TRBV2 and TRBJ2-2, with TRBD2 matching 11 bases. Germline V gene data show CDR1 as SNHLY and CDR2 as FYNNEI. Germline trimming cut 8 bases from V and 3 bases from J; bases unmatched to any gene: 2. This CDR3 contains 14 residues. The CDR3 bases are TGTGCCAGCCGGACTAGCGGGCACACCGGGGAGCTGTTTTTT. It specifies CASRTSGHTGELFF.